The 14 T cell receptor beta chains below were found in one sample sequenced in a study of Ad26.COV2.S vaccination and SARS-CoV-2 variants. Regarding treatment: 15 to 20 received Ad26.COV2.S at low or high dose, single or two shots; roughly 5 received placebo; per-sample allocation not given. Day 63 following the first vaccine or placebo injection was when the samples were taken. Assay used: immunoSEQ multiplex PCR; TCRdb lists only in-frame clones, some missing. The table includes more than 300,000 clones, around 84% detected once. Specimen: peripheral blood, collected in a trial of Ad26.COV2.S vaccine versus placebo. The origin of the receptors is a person between 18 and 59 years old who received the Ad26.COV2.S COVID-19 vaccine or a placebo.

This clone was seen only a few times. Given a much more abundant clone one base away, this may be a read error. Additional DNA sequences in this sample encode the identical CDR3. V usage is TRBV19 and J usage is TRBJ2-5; D uncertain. The CDR3 spans 11 residues. The V end was cut by 2 bases, the J end by 4 bases, with 2 bases between. Germline-derived CDR1 and CDR2 are LNHDA and SQIVND (reference sequence). This chain's CDR3 is CASSIRETQYF. The CDR3 bases are TGTGCCAGTAGTATACGAGAGACCCAGTACTTC.

The rearrangement uses TRBV20-1 and TRBJ2-1; D not resolved. The CDR3 extends over 11 amino acids. Germline V gene data show CDR1 as DFQATT and CDR2 as SNEGSKA (reference sequence). V gave up 6 bases and J gave up 5 bases, with 8 bases separating them. CDR3: CSATTDNEQFF. The DNA of the CDR3 is TGCAGTGCAACCACAGACAATGAGCAGTTCTTC.

The rearrangement joins TRBV5-8 to TRBJ1-1, with D uncertain. CDR3 length: 17 amino acids. Per the germline V gene, CDR1 is SGHTS and CDR2 is YDEGEE. V lost 4 bases and J 1 base, leaving 20 bases between the germline ends. The DNA of the CDR3 is TGTGCCAGCAGCCCGGGGTGGTCGCGACACCCGAACACTGAAGCTTTCTTT. Protein sequence: CASSPGWSRHPNTEAFF.

The V and J genes are TRBV7-2 and TRBJ1-5, with a possible D match to TRBD1 (6 bases). Germline V lookup: CDR1 SGHTA, CDR2 FQGNSA. Trimming shortened V by 3 bases and J by 3 bases, and 9 bases separated the two germline ends. The CDR3 consists of 14 residues. In DNA form, the CDR3 reads TGTGCCAGCAGCTTCGGACAGACCAATCAGCCCCAGCATTTT. This codes for CASSFGQTNQPQHF. Together with reference TRBV7-2 and TRBJ1-5, the CDR3 gives the full variable domain: GAGVSQSPSNKVTEKGKDVELRCDPISGHTALYWYRQSLGQGLEFLIYFQGNSAPDKSGLPSDRFSAERTGGSVSTLTIQRTQQEDSAVYLCASSFGQTNQPQHFGDGTRLSIL.

The rearrangement joins TRBV4-3 to TRBJ2-5; D is ambiguous. Germline CDR1 is LGHNA and CDR2 is YSLEER. V was trimmed by 4 bases and J by 4 bases, leaving 10 bases between them. The CDR3 runs to 13 residues. The CDR3 sequence: CASSPHRTETQYF. DNA of the CDR3: TGCGCCAGCAGCCCACATAGGACAGAGACCCAGTACTTC.

This clone has just one count. This rearrangement joins TRBV7-9 to TRBJ2-1, with 7 bases fitting TRBD1. Germline assignment: CDR1 SEHNR and CDR2 FQNEAQ (reference sequence). The V and J ends lost 4 bases and 4 bases, in that order; junction bases with no gene match: 10. The CDR3 sequence is 16 residues long. The CDR3 is CASSSQGQTPYNEQFF. The DNA for the CDR3 is TGTGCCAGCAGCTCGCAGGGACAGACCCCGTACAATGAGCAGTTCTTC.

The V and J genes are TRBV3-1 (or the pseudogene TRBV3-2) and TRBJ1-1; possibly TRBD1 for D (6 bases). The germline gives CDR1 LGHDT, CDR2 YNNKEL (reference sequence). Trimming removed 7 bases from V and 6 bases from J, with 9 bases in between. This CDR3 spans 11 amino acids. The CDR3 DNA sequence: TGTGCCAGCATAGGGGGGTCTGAAGCTTTCTTT. Protein product: CASIGGSEAFF.

The V and J genes are TRBV7-2 and TRBJ2-2; 11 nucleotides agree with TRBD2. Trimming at V came to 1 base and at J to 8 bases, leaving 3 bases not matched to a gene. The germline CDR1 and CDR2 sequences are SGHTA and FQGNSA. This CDR3 comprises 15 residues. CDR3 region: CASSLELAGVGELFF. The CDR3 DNA reads as TGTGCCAGCAGCTTAGAACTAGCGGGAGTGGGGGAGCTGTTTTTT.

The chain employs TRBV5-1 and TRBJ2-3; a possible D gene is TRBD1 (6 bases). The germline V and J ends were trimmed by 0 bases and 0 bases, with 11 bases remaining between them. The germline CDR1 and CDR2 sequences are SGHRS and YFSETQ. The CDR3 spans 16 residues. The CDR3 nucleotides are TGCGCCAGCAGCTTGGGCAGACAGGATAGCACAGATACGCAGTATTTT. Translation: CASSLGRQDSTDTQYF.

The chain employs TRBV19 and TRBJ2-7; possibly TRBD1 or TRBD2 for D (5 bases each). Trimming left V 0 bases short and J 2 bases short, with 14 bases between. The CDR3 is 16 residues long. CDR1 and CDR2 (germline): LNHDA, SQIVND (reference sequence). The CDR3 DNA sequence: TGTGCCAGTAGTATAGAAGGAAGGGGACGCCCCTACGAGCAGTACTTC. Protein product: CASSIEGRGRPYEQYF.

The chain carries TRBV5-1 and TRBJ2-2; possible D gene TRBD1, 6 bases. Looked up from germline, CDR1 is SGHRS and CDR2 is YFSETQ. V lost 5 bases to trimming and J lost 5 bases, with 10 bases between them. The CDR3 extends over 13 amino acids. The CDR3 loop is CASSTGQTGELFF. The CDR3 DNA is TGCGCCAGCAGTACTGGACAGACCGGGGAGCTGTTTTTT.

V is TRBV10-1 and J is TRBJ2-3, with D possibly TRBD2 on 6 matching bases. With 5 bases removed from V and 4 bases from J, the gap between germline ends came to 16 bases. The CDR3 has 15 amino acids. In germline, CDR1 is WNHNN, CDR2 SYGVQD (reference sequence). The CDR3 region is CASSTISGGADTQYF. The CDR3 nucleotides are TGCGCCAGCAGTACTATTAGCGGAGGGGCAGATACGCAGTATTTT.

Concerning this clone: Other nucleotide sequences from this sample produce the same CDR3. The chain employs TRBV5-6 and TRBJ2-2, with unresolved D. CDR1 SGHDT and CDR2 YYEEEE come from the germline V gene. V dropped 1 base and J dropped 6 bases, with 4 bases sitting between them. This CDR3 region has 12 residues. CDR3 loop: CASSLPPGELFF. CDR3 coding DNA: TGTGCCAGCAGCTTGCCCCCCGGGGAGCTGTTTTTT.

This chain joins TRBV6-5 and TRBJ2-3; possible D gene TRBD1, 8 bases. The CDR3 covers 12 residues. CDR1 MNHEY and CDR2 SVGAGI come from the germline V gene. CDR3 loop: CATGGRGDTQYF. The CDR3 region has the DNA TGTGCAACAGGGGGGAGGGGAGATACGCAGTATTTT.